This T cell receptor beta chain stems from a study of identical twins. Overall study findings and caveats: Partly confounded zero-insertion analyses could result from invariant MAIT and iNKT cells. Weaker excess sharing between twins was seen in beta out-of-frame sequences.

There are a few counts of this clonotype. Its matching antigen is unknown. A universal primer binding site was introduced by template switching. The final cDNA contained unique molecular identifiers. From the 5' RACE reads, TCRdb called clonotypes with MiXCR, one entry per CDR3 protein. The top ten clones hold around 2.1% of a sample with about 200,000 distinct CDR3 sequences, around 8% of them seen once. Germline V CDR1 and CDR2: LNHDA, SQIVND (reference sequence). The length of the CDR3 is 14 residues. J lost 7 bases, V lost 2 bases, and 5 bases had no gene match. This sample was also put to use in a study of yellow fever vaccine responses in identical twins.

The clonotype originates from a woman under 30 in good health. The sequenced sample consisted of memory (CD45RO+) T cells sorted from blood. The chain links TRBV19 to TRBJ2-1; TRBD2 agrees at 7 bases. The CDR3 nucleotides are TGTGCCAGTAGTATAAAGGACGGGAGGAATGAGCAGTTCTTC. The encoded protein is CASSIKDGRNEQFF. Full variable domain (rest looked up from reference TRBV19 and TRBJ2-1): DGGITQSPKYLFRKEGQNVTLSCEQNLNHDAMYWYRQDPGQGLRLIYYSQIVNDFQKGDIAEGYSVSREKKESFPLTVTSAQKNPTAFYLCASSIKDGRNEQFFGPGTRLTVL.